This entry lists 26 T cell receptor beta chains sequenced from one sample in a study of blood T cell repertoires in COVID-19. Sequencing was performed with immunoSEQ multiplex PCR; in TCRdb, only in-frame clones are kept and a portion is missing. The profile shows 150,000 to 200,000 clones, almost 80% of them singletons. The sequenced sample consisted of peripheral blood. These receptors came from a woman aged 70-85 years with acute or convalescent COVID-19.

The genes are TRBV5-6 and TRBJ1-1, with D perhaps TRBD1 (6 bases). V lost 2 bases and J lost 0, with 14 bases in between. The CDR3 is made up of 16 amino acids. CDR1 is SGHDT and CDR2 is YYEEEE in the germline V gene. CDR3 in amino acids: CASSFRGTGMNTEAFF. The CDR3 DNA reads TGTGCCAGCAGCTTCAGGGGTACGGGGATGAACACTGAAGCTTTCTTT.

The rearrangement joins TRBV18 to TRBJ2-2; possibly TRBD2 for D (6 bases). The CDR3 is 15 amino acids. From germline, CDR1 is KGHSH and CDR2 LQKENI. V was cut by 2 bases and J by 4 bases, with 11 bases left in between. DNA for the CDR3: TGTGCCAGCTCACCAACTAGCTCAAGCACCGGGGAGCTGTTTTTT. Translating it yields CASSPTSSSTGELFF.

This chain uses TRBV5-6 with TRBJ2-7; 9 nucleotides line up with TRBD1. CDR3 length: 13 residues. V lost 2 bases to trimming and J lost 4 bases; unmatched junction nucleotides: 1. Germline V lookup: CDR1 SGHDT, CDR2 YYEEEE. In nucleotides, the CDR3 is TGTGCCAGCAGCTTCGGGACAGGGTACGAGCAGTACTTC. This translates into CASSFGTGYEQYF. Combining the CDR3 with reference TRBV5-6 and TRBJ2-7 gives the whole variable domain DAGVTQSPTHLIKTRGQQVTLRCSPKSGHDTVSWYQQALGQGPQFIFQYYEEEERQRGNFPDRFSGHQFPNYSSELNVNALLLGDSALYLCASSFGTGYEQYFGPGTRLTVT.

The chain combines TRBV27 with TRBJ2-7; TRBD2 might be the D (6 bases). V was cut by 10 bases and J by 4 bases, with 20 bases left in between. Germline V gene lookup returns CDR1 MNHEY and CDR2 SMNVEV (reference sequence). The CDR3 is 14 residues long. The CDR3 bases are TGTGCCACCCTCAGACTAGGCGAAGTTTACGAGCAGTACTTC. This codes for CATLRLGEVYEQYF.

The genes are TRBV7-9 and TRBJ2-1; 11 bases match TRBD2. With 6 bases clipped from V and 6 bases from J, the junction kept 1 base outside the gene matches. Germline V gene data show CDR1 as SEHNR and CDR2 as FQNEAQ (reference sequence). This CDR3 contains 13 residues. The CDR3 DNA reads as TGTGCCAGCAGGCTAGCGGGAGGCAATGAGCAGTTCTTC. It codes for CASRLAGGNEQFF.

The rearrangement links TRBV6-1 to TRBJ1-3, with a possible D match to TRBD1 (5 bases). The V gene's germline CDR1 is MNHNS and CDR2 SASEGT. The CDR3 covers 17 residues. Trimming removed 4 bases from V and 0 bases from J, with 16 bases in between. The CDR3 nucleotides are TGTGCCAGCAGTGTGGGGGGGACGGCCAGCTCTGGAAACACCATATATTTT. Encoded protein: CASSVGGTASSGNTIYF.

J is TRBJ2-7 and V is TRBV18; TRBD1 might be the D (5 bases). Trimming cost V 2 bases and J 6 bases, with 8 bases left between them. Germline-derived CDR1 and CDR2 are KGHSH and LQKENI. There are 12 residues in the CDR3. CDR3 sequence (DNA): TGTGCCAGCTCACCAGACAGTCGCGAGCAGTACTTC. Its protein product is CASSPDSREQYF. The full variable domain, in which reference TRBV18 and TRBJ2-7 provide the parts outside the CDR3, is NAGVMQNPRHLVRRRGQEARLRCSPMKGHSHVYWYRQLPEEGLKFMVYLQKENIIDESGMPKERFSAEFPKEGPSILRIQQVVRGDSAAYFCASSPDSREQYFGPGTRLTVT.

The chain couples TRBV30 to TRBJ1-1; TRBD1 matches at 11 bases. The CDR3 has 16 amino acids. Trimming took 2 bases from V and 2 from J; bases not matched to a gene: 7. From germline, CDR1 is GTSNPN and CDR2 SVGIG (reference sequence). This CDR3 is CAWSTPGTGGNTEAFF. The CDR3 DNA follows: TGTGCCTGGAGTACCCCCGGGACAGGGGGAAACACTGAAGCTTTCTTT.

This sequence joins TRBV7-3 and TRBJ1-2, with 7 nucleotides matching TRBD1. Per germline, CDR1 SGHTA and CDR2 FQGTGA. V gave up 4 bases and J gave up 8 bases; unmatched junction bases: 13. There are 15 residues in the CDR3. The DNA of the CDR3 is TGTGCCAGCAGCTCCATAATCACAGGGGCTTGGGGCTACACCTTC. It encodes CASSSIITGAWGYTF.

The CDR3 region has the DNA TGTGCCAGCAGTTACTCGGCGCAGCGCGCCACTCAGCCCCAGCATTTT. This translates into CASSYSAQRATQPQHF. The genes are TRBV6-5 and TRBJ1-5; D gene uncertain. The CDR3 contains 16 residues. The germline V and J ends were trimmed by 0 bases and 6 bases, with 15 bases remaining between them. Germline V gives CDR1 MNHEY, CDR2 SVGAGI.

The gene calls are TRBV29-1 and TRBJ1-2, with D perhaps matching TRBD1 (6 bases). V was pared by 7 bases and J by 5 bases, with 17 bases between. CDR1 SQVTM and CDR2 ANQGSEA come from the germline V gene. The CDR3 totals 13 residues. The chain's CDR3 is CSGTQGTGYGYTF. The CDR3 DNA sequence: TGCAGCGGCACCCAGGGGACGGGGTATGGCTACACCTTC.

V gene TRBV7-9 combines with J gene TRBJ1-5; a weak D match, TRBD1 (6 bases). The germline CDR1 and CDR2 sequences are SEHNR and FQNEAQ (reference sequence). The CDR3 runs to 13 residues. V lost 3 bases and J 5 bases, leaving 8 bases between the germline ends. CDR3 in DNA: TGTGCCAGCAGCTTCGAGGGGGATCAGCCCCAGCATTTT. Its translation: CASSFEGDQPQHF.

CDR3 sequence reads: CASSLQEPGGNYNEQFF. The CDR3 coding sequence is TGTGCCAGCAGCTTACAAGAACCGGGAGGGAACTACAATGAGCAGTTCTTC. This chain uses TRBV7-8 with TRBJ2-1, with 8 bases identical to TRBD2. The V gene's germline CDR1 is SGHVS and CDR2 FQNEAQ. This CDR3 has 17 residues. The V segment lost 2 bases and the J segment 3 bases; nucleotides outside the gene matches: 9. Supplemented by reference TRBV7-8 and TRBJ2-1, the full variable domain reads GAGVSQSPRYKVAKRGQDVALRCDPISGHVSLFWYQQALGQGPEFLTYFQNEAQLDKSGLPSDRFFAERPEGSVSTLKIQRTQQEDSAVYLCASSLQEPGGNYNEQFFGPGTRLTVL.

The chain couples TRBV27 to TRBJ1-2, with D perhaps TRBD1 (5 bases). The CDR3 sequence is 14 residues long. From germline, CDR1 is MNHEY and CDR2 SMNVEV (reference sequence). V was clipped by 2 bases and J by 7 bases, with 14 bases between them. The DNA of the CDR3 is TGTGCCAGCAGTTTAGAAGCAAGGGGCTCTGGCTACACCTTC. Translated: CASSLEARGSGYTF.

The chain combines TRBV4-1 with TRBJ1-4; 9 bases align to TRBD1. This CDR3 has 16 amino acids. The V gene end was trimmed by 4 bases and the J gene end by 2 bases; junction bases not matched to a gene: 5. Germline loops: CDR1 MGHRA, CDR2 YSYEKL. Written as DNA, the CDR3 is TGCGCCAGCAGCCGTACCGGGACAGGGACTAATGAAAAACTGTTTTTT. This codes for CASSRTGTGTNEKLFF.

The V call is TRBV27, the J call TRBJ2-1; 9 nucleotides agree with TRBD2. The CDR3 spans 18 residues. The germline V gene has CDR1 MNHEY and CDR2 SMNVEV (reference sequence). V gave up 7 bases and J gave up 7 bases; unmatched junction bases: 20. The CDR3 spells CASTTQTSRGLAGNEQFF. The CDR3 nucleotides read TGTGCCAGCACCACGCAGACCTCTCGGGGACTAGCTGGAAATGAGCAGTTCTTC.

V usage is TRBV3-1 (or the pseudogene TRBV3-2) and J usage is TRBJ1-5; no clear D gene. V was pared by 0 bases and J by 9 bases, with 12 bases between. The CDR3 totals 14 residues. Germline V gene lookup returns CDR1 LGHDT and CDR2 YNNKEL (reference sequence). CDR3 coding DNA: TGTGCCAGCAGCCAAGAGTGGTCGGGAATGCCCCAGCATTTT. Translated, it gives CASSQEWSGMPQHF.

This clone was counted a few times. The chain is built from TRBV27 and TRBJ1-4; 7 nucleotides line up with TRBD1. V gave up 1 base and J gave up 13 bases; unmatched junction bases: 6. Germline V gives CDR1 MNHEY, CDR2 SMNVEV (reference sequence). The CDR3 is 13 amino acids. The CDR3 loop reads CASSLYSQGLLFF. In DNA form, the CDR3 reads TGTGCCAGCAGTTTATACTCACAGGGGTTACTGTTTTTT.

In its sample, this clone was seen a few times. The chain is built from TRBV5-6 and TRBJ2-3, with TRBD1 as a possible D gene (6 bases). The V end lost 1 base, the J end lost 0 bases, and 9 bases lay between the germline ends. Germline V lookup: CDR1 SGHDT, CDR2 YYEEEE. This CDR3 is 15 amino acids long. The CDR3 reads CASSLPGESTDTQYF. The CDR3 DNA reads TGTGCCAGCAGCTTGCCAGGGGAAAGCACAGATACGCAGTATTTT.

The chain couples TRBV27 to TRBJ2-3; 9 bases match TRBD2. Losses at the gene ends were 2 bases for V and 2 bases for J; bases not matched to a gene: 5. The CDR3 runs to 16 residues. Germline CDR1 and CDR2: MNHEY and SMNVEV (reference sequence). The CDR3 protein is CASSLTTSGFTDTQYF. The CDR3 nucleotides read TGTGCCAGCAGTTTAACGACTAGCGGATTCACAGATACGCAGTATTTT.

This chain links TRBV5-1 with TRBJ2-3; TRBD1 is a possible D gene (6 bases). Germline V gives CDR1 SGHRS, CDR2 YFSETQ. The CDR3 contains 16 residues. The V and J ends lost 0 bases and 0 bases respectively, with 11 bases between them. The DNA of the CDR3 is TGCGCCAGCAGCTTGGGAGGGGGAGCTAGCACAGATACGCAGTATTTT. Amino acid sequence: CASSLGGGASTDTQYF.

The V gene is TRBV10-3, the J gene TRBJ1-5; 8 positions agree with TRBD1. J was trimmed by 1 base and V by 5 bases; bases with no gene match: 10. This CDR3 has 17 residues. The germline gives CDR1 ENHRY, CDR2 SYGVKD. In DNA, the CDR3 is TGTGCCATCAGTCCCACCGGACAGGGAGCGAGCAATCAGCCCCAGCATTTT. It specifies CAISPTGQGASNQPQHF.

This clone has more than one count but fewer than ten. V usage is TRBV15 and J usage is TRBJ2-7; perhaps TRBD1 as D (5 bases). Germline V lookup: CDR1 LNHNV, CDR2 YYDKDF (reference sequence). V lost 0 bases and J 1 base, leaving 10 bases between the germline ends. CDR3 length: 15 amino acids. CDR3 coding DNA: TGTGCCACCAGCAGAGATCTAGGGGAATCCTACGAGCAGTACTTC. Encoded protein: CATSRDLGESYEQYF.

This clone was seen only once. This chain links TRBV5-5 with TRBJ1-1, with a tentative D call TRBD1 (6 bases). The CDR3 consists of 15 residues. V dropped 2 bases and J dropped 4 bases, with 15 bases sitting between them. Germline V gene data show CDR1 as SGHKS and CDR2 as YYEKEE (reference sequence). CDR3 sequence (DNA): TGTGCCAGCAGCTTTGGTTCAGGGGAGGGCACTGAAGCTTTCTTT. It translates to CASSFGSGEGTEAFF.

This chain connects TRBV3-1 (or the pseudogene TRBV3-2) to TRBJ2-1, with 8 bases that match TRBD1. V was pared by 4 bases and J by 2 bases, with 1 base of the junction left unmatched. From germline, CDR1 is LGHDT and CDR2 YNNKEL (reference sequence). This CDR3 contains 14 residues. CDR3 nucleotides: TGTGCCAGCAGCCTACAGGGGGCCTACAATGAGCAGTTCTTC. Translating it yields CASSLQGAYNEQFF.

The CDR3 sequence is CASSRGGQGTGELFF. The CDR3 nucleotides read TGTGCCAGCAGTCGTGGGGGACAGGGCACCGGGGAGCTGTTTTTT. The chain couples TRBV6-5 to TRBJ2-2; 9 bases line up with TRBD1. The CDR3 sequence is 15 residues long. Germline CDR1 and CDR2: MNHEY and SVGAGI. V lost 5 bases to trimming and J lost 4 bases; unmatched junction nucleotides: 5.